These 13 T cell receptor beta chains share one sample of origin, sequenced in a study of long-term antiretroviral therapy in people with HIV (dated by TCRdb to 2021 to 2024). The immunoSEQ hsTCRB v3.0 assay was used at survey level resolution for TRB variable region sequencing. TCRdb carries this immuneACCESS record with in-frame sequences only. Its versions omit some clonotypes, under half of them owing to an unresolved V gene in the studies checked, with the rest unexplained. The sample table records some 25,000 clones; over 70% of these occur just once. Together, the top ten hold approximately 5.5% of the sample. The starting material was unsorted PBMCs, obtained 3 years after starting antiretroviral therapy. The source of these receptors is a man aged 18 to 30 with HIV.

The chain couples TRBV5-1 to TRBJ2-3; D is unclear. Germline-derived CDR1 and CDR2 are SGHRS and YFSETQ. This CDR3 has 13 amino acids. V was trimmed by 4 bases and J by 1 base, leaving 7 bases between them. CDR3 region: CASSPGGTDTQYF. In nucleotides, the CDR3 is TGCGCCAGCAGCCCCGGTGGCACAGATACGCAGTATTTT. The variable domain in full, completed from reference TRBV5-1 and TRBJ2-3, reads KAGVTQTPRYLIKTRGQQVTLSCSPISGHRSVSWYQQTPGQGLQFLFEYFSETQRNKGNFPGRFSGRQFSNSRSEMNVSTLELGDSALYLCASSPGGTDTQYFGPGTRLTVL.

This chain links TRBV6-1 with TRBJ1-1; possible D gene TRBD1, 6 bases. The CDR3 is 14 amino acids. CDR1 is MNHNS, CDR2 SASEGT, per germline. V dropped 10 bases and J dropped 1 base, with 16 bases sitting between them. CDR3 residues: CATQNPGQNTEAFF. The CDR3 nucleotides read TGTGCCACACAAAACCCGGGACAGAACACTGAAGCTTTCTTT.

The chain uses TRBV28 and TRBJ2-3; a possible D gene is TRBD1 (6 bases). Per the germline V gene, CDR1 is MDHEN and CDR2 is SYDVKM. The CDR3 has 16 amino acids. V lost 4 bases and J lost 6, with 20 bases in between. CDR3 DNA: TGTGCCAGCAGTTCGTCCCCCGCGGACAGTCCGGATACGCAGTATTTT. It codes for CASSSSPADSPDTQYF. Full variable domain (missing parts from reference TRBV28 and TRBJ2-3): DVKVTQSSRYLVKRTGEKVFLECVQDMDHENMFWYRQDPGLGLRLIYFSYDVKMKEKGDIPEGYSVSREKKERFSLILESASTNQTSMYLCASSSSPADSPDTQYFGPGTRLTVL.

The rearrangement joins TRBV10-2 to TRBJ2-1; D is unclear. V lost 6 bases, J lost 5 bases, and 5 bases lay in between. The CDR3 has 11 residues. Germline values: CDR1 WSHSY, CDR2 SAAADI. CDR3 nucleotides: TGCGCCAGCAGGGAAAACAATGAGCAGTTCTTC. It is translated as CASRENNEQFF.

J is TRBJ1-4 and V is TRBV28; no clear D gene. V shed 3 bases and J shed 8 bases, with 7 bases lying between them. The germline V gene has CDR1 MDHEN and CDR2 SYDVKM. The CDR3 is made up of 12 amino acids. The CDR3 coding sequence is TGTGCCAGCAGTTTTGGGAGCGAAAAACTGTTTTTT. This gives the protein CASSFGSEKLFF.

This clone was observed a handful of times. CDR3 protein: CASSVTDGHSGNTIYF. For the CDR3, the DNA is TGTGCCAGCAGCGTTACAGACGGACACTCTGGAAACACCATATATTTT. This chain links TRBV11-2 with TRBJ1-3; perhaps TRBD1 as D (5 bases). The CDR3 spans 16 residues. Germline V gene lookup returns CDR1 SGHAT and CDR2 FQNNGV. V was pared by 5 bases and J by 0 bases, with 14 bases between.

This clone was counted a few times. The chain combines TRBV4-1 with TRBJ1-6; the match to TRBD1 covers 8 bases. V shed 1 base and J 10 bases; nucleotides not matched to a gene: 3. The CDR3 runs 14 residues. The germline gives CDR1 MGHRA, CDR2 YSYEKL. CDR3 residues: CASSQAGGGSPLHF. As DNA, the CDR3 is TGCGCCAGCAGCCAAGCAGGGGGCGGATCACCCCTCCACTTT.

The rearrangement joins TRBV7-9 to TRBJ1-3; D call uncertain. V lost 8 bases, J lost 0 bases, and 8 bases lay in between. CDR1 SEHNR and CDR2 FQNEAQ come from the germline V gene (reference sequence). There are 13 residues in the CDR3. The CDR3 DNA follows: TGTGCCAGCTCCGGCCTCTCTGGAAACACCATATATTTT. Amino acids: CASSGLSGNTIYF. Based on the CDR3 plus reference TRBV7-9 and TRBJ1-3, the full variable domain is DTGVSQNPRHKITKRGQNVTFRCDPISEHNRLYWYRQTLGQGPEFLTYFQNEAQLEKSRLLSDRFSAERPKGSFSTLEIQRTEQGDSAMYLCASSGLSGNTIYFGEGSWLTVV.

Here the CDR3 reads CASSLAFGQKNEQFF. In DNA form, the CDR3 reads TGTGCCAGCAGCTTAGCTTTCGGACAGAAAAATGAGCAGTTCTTC. The chain uses TRBV7-2 and TRBJ2-1, with TRBD1 as a possible D gene (6 bases). Trimming removed 0 bases from V and 7 bases from J, with 13 bases in between. The CDR3 is made up of 15 amino acids. The germline V gene encodes CDR1 SGHTA and CDR2 FQGNSA.

The chain employs TRBV19 and TRBJ2-2, with 8 bases matching TRBD1. Germline CDR1 LNHDA, CDR2 SQIVND (reference sequence). V gave up 8 bases and J gave up 3 bases; unmatched junction bases: 5. The CDR3 extends over 14 amino acids. CDR3 loop: CASQDRADTGELFF. The CDR3 DNA sequence: TGTGCCAGTCAGGACAGGGCCGACACCGGGGAGCTGTTTTTT.

The table lists this clone with a count of one. V and J are TRBV6-5 and TRBJ1-5; D uncertain. Trimming removed 0 bases from V and 4 bases from J, with 10 bases in between. The CDR3 length is 15 residues. Germline lookup yields CDR1 MNHEY and CDR2 SVGAGI. The CDR3 region is CASSYSYSSNQPQHF. In DNA form, the CDR3 reads TGTGCCAGCAGTTACTCGTACAGTAGTAATCAGCCCCAGCATTTT.

This rearrangement joins TRBV5-5 to TRBJ1-3; D remains unclear. Trimming took 9 bases from V and 1 from J, leaving 11 bases between them. There are 13 residues in the CDR3. The germline V gene encodes CDR1 SGHKS and CDR2 YYEKEE (reference sequence). The CDR3 bases are TGTGCCACCCAGTGGGGATCTGGAAACACCATATATTTT. Amino acid sequence: CATQWGSGNTIYF.

The V call is TRBV19, the J call TRBJ2-3; TRBD2 matches at 11 bases. Per germline, CDR1 LNHDA and CDR2 SQIVND (reference sequence). J gave up 0 bases and V 3 bases, and 5 bases lay outside the gene matches. The CDR3 loop spans 17 amino acids. The DNA of the CDR3 is TGTGCCAGTAGTATGTATGCTAGCGGGGGGAGCACAGATACGCAGTATTTT. It translates to CASSMYASGGSTDTQYF.